This T cell receptor (beta chain) derives from a study of human T cells and chemical hapten exposure. Study-wide background: Patients had diphenylcyclopropenone applied to the scalp weekly throughout the approximately 25-week study.

TCRdb reprocessed the RACE reads via MiXCR and lists one record per CDR3 protein. Of approximately 100,000 distinct CDR3 sequences in the sample, roughly 9.1% were seen once. V was cut by 1 base and J by 2 bases, with 13 bases left in between. Looked up from germline, CDR1 is LGHDT and CDR2 is YNNKEL (reference sequence). CDR3 length: 16 residues. Documented time point: pre-sensitization, week 0. Specified treatment: therapeutic diphenylcyclopropenone sensitization with weekly scalp DPC. The sample consisted of whole blood, taken in connection with sensitization to the hapten diphenylcyclopropenone (DPC). The chain has TRBV3-1 and TRBJ2-3; D is unclear. This receptor was obtained from a woman aged 40 to 49 with alopecia areata. Some clones in this sample may be carry-over from other donors' samples. The DNA of the CDR3 is TGTGCCAGCAGCCAAGTTGTTAGCCGAATCACAGATACGCAGTATTTT. Protein product: CASSQVVSRITDTQYF.